What follows are 2 T cell receptor delta chains derived from one specimen sequenced in a study of γδ T cells in repeated Plasmodium falciparum infection. TCRdb reran clone calling via CATT on the multiplex PCR reads. The sample holds 45,000 to 60,000 delta-chain clones, approximately 1.8% seen once. Bulk repertoires came from Vgamma9/Vdelta2+ or Vdelta2-negative gammadelta T cells flow-sorted from PBMC. The sample comprised gamma-delta T cells from blood. These receptors were collected from a pool of human donors (malaria-infected and uninfected, not separated).

This clone was picked up a small number of times. With a far larger clone one base away, a read error is the likely cause. Distinct nucleotide sequences in the sample also encode this CDR3. The chain has TRDV2 and TRDJ1, with a tentative D call TRDD3 (6 bases). Assignment of the J gene here rests on matching the DNA to germline, because TCRdb gives none. The CDR3 contains 17 residues. CDR1 and CDR2 from the germline V gene are GEAIGNYY and EKD. CDR3 DNA: TGCGCCTGTGACACCCTCGGGGGGAACAAAAACACCGATAAACTCATCTTT. This encodes CACDTLGGNKNTDKLIF.

This clone has a handful of counts. Since a far larger clone is one base different, this is likely a read error. This same CDR3 is encoded by further DNA sequences in the sample. The V gene corresponds to TRDV2; no J gene was called; no DNA check was done on the table's D call, TRDD3. The CDR3 spans 16 residues. From germline, CDR1 is GEAIGNYY and CDR2 EKD. The CDR3 region is CACDTLVGPHTDKLIF. DNA for the CDR3: TGTGCCTGTGACACCTTGGTTGGCCCTCACACCGATAAGCTCATCTTT.